The rows below give T cell receptor beta chains drawn from one sample of a study of blood T cell repertoires in COVID-19. The data were produced by immunoSEQ multiplex PCR, yet TCRdb's version contains in-frame clones alone and is incomplete. The sample yields 210,000 or so clones, 65% to 85% seen once. Sequenced sample: peripheral blood. All receptors derive from a man aged 50 to 59 with active or convalescent COVID-19. The CDR3 runs from the conserved cysteine through the conserved F or W. A D gene is named only where the DNA matches it firmly. Clone size is stated in some rows and not others, as once, few, many or a class when expanded.

. TRBD2 TRBJ2-3 TRBV6-2/TRBV6-3 CASSSRTSGGARDTQYF TGTGCCAGCAGTAGCCGGACTAGCGGGGGGGCGAGGGATACGCAGTATTTT
. . TRBJ1-2 TRBV9 CASSGEGYYTF TGTGCCAGCAGCGGGGAGGGGTACTACACCTTC
. . TRBJ1-2 TRBV6-5 CASSPLSRFYGYTF TGTGCCAGCAGTCCTCTCTCGCGCTTCTATGGCTACACCTTC
. . TRBJ1-4 TRBV7-9 CASSPIGGNEKLFF TGTGCCAGCAGCCCTATCGGGGGAAATGAAAAACTGTTTTTT
. . TRBJ2-3 TRBV19 CASSTSGVRATDTQYF TGTGCCAGTAGTACGTCAGGGGTTCGGGCCACAGATACGCAGTATTTT
. . TRBJ2-7 TRBV21-1 CASSNHPDISYEQYF TGTGCCAGCAGCAACCACCCGGACATATCCTACGAGCAGTACTTC
. TRBD1 TRBJ1-2 TRBV6-5 CASSGQGAVYGYTF TGTGCCAGCAGCGGACAGGGGGCAGTCTATGGCTACACCTTC
. TRBD1 TRBJ1-2 TRBV6-6 CASRQGARGYTF TGTGCCAGCAGACAGGGGGCGCGGGGCTACACCTTC
. TRBD1 TRBJ1-2 TRBV30 CAWRGTGGRGYGYTF TGTGCCTGGAGGGGAACAGGGGGCAGGGGGTATGGCTACACCTTC
. . TRBJ1-2 TRBV14 CASSQDRSYGYTF TGTGCCAGCAGCCAAGACAGGTCCTATGGCTACACCTTC
. TRBD1 TRBJ1-6 TRBV5-6 CASSHGQGNSPLHF TGTGCCAGCAGCCATGGACAGGGTAACTCACCCCTCCACTTT
. . TRBJ1-3 TRBV5-4 CASSLYPISSSIYF TGTGCCAGCAGCTTGTATCCCATCAGTTCGTCAATATATTTT
. . TRBJ1-1 TRBV25-1 CASSERGGNTEAFF TGTGCCAGCAGTGAGAGGGGGGGGAACACTGAAGCTTTCTTT
. TRBD2 TRBJ2-1 TRBV7-9 CASSKWVLSGSSYNEQFF TGTGCCAGCAGCAAATGGGTCTTGAGCGGGAGCTCCTACAATGAGCAGTTCTTC
few . TRBJ2-3 TRBV7-2 CASSPTGGTQYF TGTGCCAGCAGCCCCACGGGTGGTACGCAGTATTTT
. . TRBJ1-2 TRBV6-2/TRBV6-3 CASSYSGGPPAYGYTF TGTGCCAGCAGTTACTCAGGAGGCCCCCCTGCCTATGGCTACACCTTC
. TRBD2 TRBJ2-7 TRBV27 CASSLKAPGGAYEQYF TGTGCCAGCAGTTTAAAAGCCCCGGGAGGCGCCTACGAGCAGTACTTC
. TRBD1 TRBJ1-2 TRBV12-3/TRBV12-4 CASSRGLNYGYTF TGTGCCAGCAGTAGGGGGCTTAACTATGGCTACACCTTC
. . TRBJ1-1 TRBV19 CASSPGATPEAFF TGTGCCAGTAGCCCTGGGGCCACTCCTGAAGCTTTCTTT
. . TRBJ2-7 TRBV7-6 CASSRQGPGEQYF TGTGCCAGCAGCCGGCAAGGGCCGGGGGAGCAGTACTTC
. TRBD1 TRBJ2-1 TRBV6-5 CASRGQGASYNEQFF TGTGCCAGCAGGGGACAGGGGGCATCCTACAATGAGCAGTTCTTC
. . TRBJ1-5 TRBV23-1 CASSQSRQGGNQPQHF TGCGCCAGCAGTCAATCGAGGCAGGGTGGCAATCAGCCCCAGCATTTT
once TRBD1 TRBJ1-5 TRBV4-1 CASSQRQGGNQPQHF TGCGCCAGCAGCCAACGACAGGGGGGTAATCAGCCCCAGCATTTT
. TRBD2 TRBJ2-3 TRBV27 CASQKGAGAYSDTQYF TGTGCCAGCCAAAAAGGAGCGGGAGCCTATTCAGATACGCAGTATTTT
few TRBD1 TRBJ1-2 TRBV6-5 CASRQTGNYGYTF TGTGCCAGCAGGCAGACAGGGAACTATGGCTACACCTTC
. TRBD1 TRBJ1-6 TRBV5-6 CASRTGTGFSPLHF TGTGCCAGCAGGACCGGGACAGGATTTTCACCCCTCCACTTT
. . TRBJ1-4 TRBV5-4 CASSGGGGNEKLFF TGTGCCAGCAGCGGGGGGGGAGGTAATGAAAAACTGTTTTTT
once . TRBJ1-2 TRBV25-1 CASSDFGTLNYGYTF TGTGCCAGCAGTGATTTCGGGACACTTAACTATGGCTACACCTTC
. . TRBJ2-5 TRBV15 CATSRDISGPLETQYF TGTGCCACCAGCAGAGATATCTCGGGTCCTCTAGAGACCCAGTACTTC
. . TRBJ1-2 TRBV10-1 CASSDHEGGGYTF TGCGCCAGCAGTGACCATGAAGGGGGTGGCTACACCTTC
. . TRBJ1-1 TRBV30 CAWNLDSRTEAFF TGTGCCTGGAATCTCGACTCGCGAACTGAAGCTTTCTTT
. TRBD1 TRBJ1-5 TRBV29-1 CSVTGGNQPQHF TGCAGCGTCACAGGGGGCAATCAGCCCCAGCATTTT
. TRBD1 TRBJ2-1 TRBV9 CASSAGQGSNEQFF TGTGCCAGCAGCGCCGGACAGGGAAGCAATGAGCAGTTCTTC
. . TRBJ2-1 TRBV3-1/TRBV3-2 CASSQARGRDEQFF TGTGCCAGCAGCCAAGCCCGGGGTCGGGATGAGCAGTTCTTC
. . TRBJ2-1 TRBV6-6 CASSSSGFQGNEQFF TGTGCCAGCAGTTCCAGCGGGTTTCAAGGTAATGAGCAGTTCTTC
. . TRBJ1-2 TRBV9 CASKRDGLNYGYTF TGTGCCAGCAAGCGAGATGGACTAAACTATGGCTACACCTTC
. . TRBJ1-1 TRBV9 CASTWLMNTEAFF TGTGCCAGTACCTGGCTCATGAACACTGAAGCTTTCTTT